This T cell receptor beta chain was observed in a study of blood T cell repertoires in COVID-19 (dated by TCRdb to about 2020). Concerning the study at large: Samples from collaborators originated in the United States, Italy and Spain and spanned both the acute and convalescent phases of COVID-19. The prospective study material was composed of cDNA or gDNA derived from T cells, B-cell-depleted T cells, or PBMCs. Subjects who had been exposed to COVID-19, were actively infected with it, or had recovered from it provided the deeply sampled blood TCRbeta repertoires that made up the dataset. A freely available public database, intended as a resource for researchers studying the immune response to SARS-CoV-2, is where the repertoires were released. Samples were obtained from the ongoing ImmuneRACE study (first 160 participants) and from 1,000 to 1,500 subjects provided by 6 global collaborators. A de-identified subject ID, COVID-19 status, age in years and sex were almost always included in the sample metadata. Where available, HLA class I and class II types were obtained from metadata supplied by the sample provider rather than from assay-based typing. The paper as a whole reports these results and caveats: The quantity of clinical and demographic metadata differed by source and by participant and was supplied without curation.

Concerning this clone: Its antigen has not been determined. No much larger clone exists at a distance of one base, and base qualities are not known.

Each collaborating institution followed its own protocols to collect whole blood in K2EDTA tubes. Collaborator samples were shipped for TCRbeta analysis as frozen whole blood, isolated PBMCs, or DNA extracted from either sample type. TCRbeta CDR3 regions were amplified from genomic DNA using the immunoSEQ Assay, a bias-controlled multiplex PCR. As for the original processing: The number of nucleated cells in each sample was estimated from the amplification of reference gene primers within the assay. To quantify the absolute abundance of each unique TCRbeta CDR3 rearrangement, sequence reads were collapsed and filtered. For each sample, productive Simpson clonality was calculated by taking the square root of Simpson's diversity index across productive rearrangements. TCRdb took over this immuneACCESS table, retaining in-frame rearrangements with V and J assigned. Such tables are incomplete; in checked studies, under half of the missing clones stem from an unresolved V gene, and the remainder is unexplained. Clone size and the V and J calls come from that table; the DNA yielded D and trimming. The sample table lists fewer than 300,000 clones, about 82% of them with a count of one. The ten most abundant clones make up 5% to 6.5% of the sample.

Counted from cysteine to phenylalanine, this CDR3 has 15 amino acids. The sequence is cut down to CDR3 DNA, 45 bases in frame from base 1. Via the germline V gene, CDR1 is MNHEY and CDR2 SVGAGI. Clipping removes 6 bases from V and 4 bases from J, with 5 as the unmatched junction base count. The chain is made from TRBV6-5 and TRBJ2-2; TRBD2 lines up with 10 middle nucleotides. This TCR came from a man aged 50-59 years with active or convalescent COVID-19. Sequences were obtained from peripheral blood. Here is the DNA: TGTGCCAGCAGACGGAGCGGGAGGGCCACCGGGGAGCTGTTTTTT. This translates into CASRRSGRATGELFF.